Listed below are T cell receptor beta chains from one sample, sequenced in a study of T cells after yellow fever vaccination. TCRdb redid the calling of the 5' RACE reads with MiXCR, one entry per CDR3 protein. This table has 510,000 or so distinct CDR3 sequences, about 19% appearing once. The source was PBMCs, collected 15 days after the yellow fever booster vaccination. The receptors stem from a man aged 25-45 years who received the YFV17D yellow fever vaccine. CDR3s include the opening cysteine and the closing phenylalanine or tryptophan. A D gene is named only where the DNA matches it firmly. Not every row has a clone size; where given, it reads once, few, many or a size class.

few TRBD2 TRBJ2-7 TRBV25-1 CASSPGGATYEQYF TGTGCCAGCAGTCCGGGGGGGGCAACCTACGAGCAGTACTTC
- TRBD2 TRBJ2-1 TRBV19 CASSIASSGRYNEQFF TGTGCCAGTAGTATAGCGAGTAGCGGGCGATACAATGAGCAGTTCTTC
- TRBD1 TRBJ2-7 TRBV3-1 CASSHHRQGNEQYF TGTGCCAGCAGCCACCACAGACAGGGCAACGAGCAGTACTTC
few TRBD1 TRBJ2-5 TRBV19 CASSIFQGAETQYF TGTGCCAGTAGTATATTCCAGGGGGCAGAGACCCAGTACTTC
few - TRBJ2-7 TRBV6-1 CASSRSRSQGYSSYEQYF TGTGCCAGCAGTCGTTCTCGATCACAGGGTTACTCTTCCTACGAGCAGTACTTC
- - TRBJ2-1 TRBV24-1 CATSDGGVRYNEQFF TGTGCCACCAGTGATGGGGGTGTACGCTACAATGAGCAGTTCTTC
- - TRBJ2-1 TRBV7-9 CASSLELAFRNEQFF TGTGCCAGCAGCTTAGAACTAGCTTTCCGGAATGAGCAGTTCTTC
few - TRBJ1-4 TRBV6-1 CASSARDSRAQKLFF TGTGCCAGCAGTGCCAGGGATTCAAGGGCTCAGAAACTGTTTTTT
- TRBD1 TRBJ2-7 TRBV25-1 CASSDSGDRGGYEQYF TGTGCCAGCAGTGACTCCGGGGACAGGGGAGGCTACGAGCAGTACTTC
- - TRBJ1-1 TRBV10-3 CAMGLGNTEAFF TGTGCCATGGGCCTGGGGAACACTGAAGCTTTCTTT
few TRBD1 TRBJ2-1 TRBV18 CASSPWDSGINEQFF TGTGCCAGCTCACCTTGGGACAGCGGAATCAATGAGCAGTTCTTC
- TRBD1 TRBJ2-5 TRBV18 CASSPFRDSKETQYF TGTGCCAGCTCACCCTTCCGGGACAGTAAAGAGACCCAGTACTTC
- TRBD1 TRBJ2-1 TRBV20-1 CSAEIAGTGSYNEQFF TGCAGTGCAGAAATCGCCGGGACAGGCTCCTACAATGAGCAGTTCTTC
many - TRBJ2-6 TRBV29-1 CSAGRGANVLTF TGCAGCGCGGGTAGGGGGGCCAACGTCCTGACTTTC
- - TRBJ1-6 TRBV12-3/TRBV12-4 CASSPGPDRPNSPLHF TGTGCCAGCAGTCCCGGGCCCGATCGGCCTAATTCACCCCTCCACTTT
- TRBD2 TRBJ2-5 TRBV20-1 CSSTLAGYQETQYF TGCAGTTCGACACTAGCGGGGTACCAAGAGACCCAGTACTTC
- - TRBJ2-5 TRBV5-1 CASSLAVTRETQYF TGCGCCAGCAGCTTGGCCGTGACAAGGGAGACCCAGTACTTC
- TRBD1 TRBJ2-5 TRBV10-3 CAIPGQKETQYF TGTGCCATCCCGGGACAGAAAGAGACCCAGTACTTC
many TRBD1 TRBJ2-5 TRBV5-6 CASSLARQGQETQYF TGTGCCAGCAGCTTGGCTAGACAGGGTCAAGAGACCCAGTACTTC
few TRBD1 TRBJ2-3 TRBV5-1 CASSGGQGSTDTQYF TGCGCCAGCAGCGGTGGACAGGGAAGCACAGATACGCAGTATTTT
- - TRBJ2-5 TRBV20-1 CSARDLSAVQETQYF TGCAGTGCTAGAGATCTGTCCGCCGTACAAGAGACCCAGTACTTC
- TRBD2 TRBJ2-3 TRBV12-3/TRBV12-4 CASSGEPGLGSTDTQYF TGTGCCAGCAGCGGTGAACCGGGACTAGGGTCCACAGATACGCAGTATTTT